These T cell receptor beta chains were read from a single sample in a study of T-cell memory formation after mild COVID-19. From the 5' RACE reads, TCRdb called clonotypes with MiXCR, one entry per CDR3 protein. The sample contains roughly 370,000 distinct CDR3 sequences, roughly 15% of which appear only once. The sample was PBMCs or a T cell subset sorted from them (not recorded which). Every receptor here comes from a man aged 18 to 30 who had mild COVID-19 (a few samples of this study predate the infection). Cell type and time point are not known. CDR3s include the opening cysteine and the closing phenylalanine or tryptophan.

CDR3 length	V gene	J gene	CDR3 protein
13	TRBV7-2	TRBJ2-2	CASSDQGTGELFF
13	TRBV12-3/TRBV12-4	TRBJ1-2	CASSPTGEQGYTF
16	TRBV5-6	TRBJ2-2	CASSLWAGGNTGELFF
15	TRBV18	TRBJ1-5	CASSPTGGINQPQHF
13	TRBV6-6	TRBJ1-1	CASSYSPGPEAFF
15	TRBV7-2	TRBJ1-5	CASSFAGGTNQPQHF
16	TRBV7-2	TRBJ2-2	CASSLGAGTHTGELFF
14	TRBV7-9	TRBJ1-3	CASSFTGTGNTIYF
15	TRBV6-5	TRBJ2-2	CASSYRTSRTGELFF
13	TRBV4-3	TRBJ1-6	CASSQERDSPLHF
15	TRBV3-1	TRBJ1-1	CASSLPGQGLTEAFF
17	TRBV27	TRBJ2-1	CASTRQGATGGGREQFF
8	TRBV7-7	TRBJ1-4	CASRELFF
13	TRBV27	TRBJ2-3	CASSLYVRDTQYF
16	TRBV5-1	TRBJ2-5	CASSLAPWTGGETQYF
13	TRBV7-9	TRBJ2-1	CASSLGSLNEQFF
18	TRBV12-5	TRBJ2-1	CASGLVLYGQGRNNEQFF
15	TRBV19	TRBJ2-1	CASSMTSGGLDEQFF
15	TRBV6-5	TRBJ2-1	CASSFPGTGNNEQFF
15	TRBV21-1	TRBJ2-2	CASSTRQGRTGELFF
15	TRBV7-9	TRBJ2-5	CASSLGLAGQETQYF
15	TRBV5-6	TRBJ2-6	CASSLGHTGANVLTF
11	TRBV9	TRBJ2-1	CASSVHNEQFF
17	TRBV25-1	TRBJ2-1	CASSGTLDRVPYNEQFF
17	TRBV6-6	TRBJ2-3	CASSYGAGSGNTDTQYF
15	TRBV7-9	TRBJ1-3	CASSQPGQGGNTIYF
16	TRBV20-1	TRBJ1-5	CSALEVLDGTLMPQHF
12	TRBV18	TRBJ2-5	CASSFGRETQYF
14	TRBV12-3/TRBV12-4	TRBJ1-2	CASIPGPANYGYTF